This T cell receptor (beta chain) was found in a study of blood T cell repertoires in COVID-19. Source study methods: Amplification of reference gene primers provided the estimated nucleated cell counts. The protocol was immunoSEQ multiplex PCR, while the TCRdb copy is restricted to in-frame clones and leaves out a portion. V, J and clone size were drawn from that table, and D and trimming were deduced from the DNA. The table shows some 400,000 clones, with more than 80% occurring only once. This CDR3 has 14 residues. Sample: PBMCs or T cells enriched from blood (not recorded which). This sequence was found in a young man who had recovered from COVID-19. The rearrangement links TRBV21-1 to TRBJ2-1; the table's D call, TRBD2, has no DNA check behind it. TRBV21-1 is a pseudogene. The CDR3: CASIAGTCPGEQFF. The CDR3 DNA sequence: TGTGCCAGCATCGCCGGGACTTGTCCTGGTGAGCAGTTCTTC.